Below, 9 T cell receptor beta chains from the same sample are listed, as sequenced in a study of shared clonotypes between healthy human individuals (dated by TCRdb to about 2020). Libraries were prepared through the immunoSEQ multiplex PCR assay. TCRdb took over this immuneACCESS table, retaining in-frame rearrangements with V and J assigned. Such tables are incomplete; in checked studies, under half of the missing clones stem from an unresolved V gene, and the remainder is unexplained. The sample table lists a few million clones, approximately 95% of them with a count of one. The ten largest clones add up to 0.39% of the sample. The sample taken for sequencing was naive CD4+ T cells from PBMCs. The cell subset or site label corresponds to: CD45RA+ positively selected. The receptor set was obtained from a man between 18 and 29 years old in good health. Some clones in this sample may be carry-over from other donors' samples.

V and J are TRBV19 and TRBJ1-1; the D is unclear. Trimming stripped 6 bases from V and 4 bases from J, with 9 bases between. The CDR3 contains 12 residues. Germline CDR1 LNHDA, CDR2 SQIVND (reference sequence). This chain's CDR3 is CASRVGPTEAFF. CDR3 nucleotides: TGTGCCAGTAGGGTCGGGCCCACTGAAGCTTTCTTT.

This chain links TRBV5-1 with TRBJ2-2; D could derive from TRBD1 or TRBD2 (5 bases each). CDR3 length: 16 residues. Germline CDR1 SGHRS, CDR2 YFSETQ. The V and J ends lost 4 bases and 0 bases respectively, with 13 bases between them. The CDR3, as DNA: TGCGCCAGCAGCCTGATGACAGCGGCGAACACCGGGGAGCTGTTTTTT. Its translation is CASSLMTAANTGELFF.

This sequence joins TRBV18 and TRBJ1-4; a possible D gene is TRBD1 (5 bases). Trimming removed 3 bases from V and 8 bases from J, with 10 bases in between. This CDR3 comprises 13 residues. Germline values: CDR1 KGHSH, CDR2 LQKENI. In DNA form, the CDR3 reads TGTGCCAGCTCACCCGGGGCACAGGAAAAACTGTTTTTT. Residues: CASSPGAQEKLFF.

A note on this clone: The sample carries other DNA sequences with the same CDR3. V usage is TRBV18 and J usage is TRBJ1-5; 11 bases fit TRBD1. After removal of 3 bases from V and 0 bases from J, the junction contained 1 base not matched to a gene. The CDR3 sequence is 16 residues long. Germline CDR1 reads KGHSH; CDR2 reads LQKENI. CDR3 residues: CASSPGQGDSNQPQHF. The CDR3 nucleotides are TGTGCCAGCTCACCGGGACAGGGGGATAGCAATCAGCCCCAGCATTTT.

The V gene is TRBV2, the J gene TRBJ1-4; 7 bases align to TRBD1. CDR1 is SNHLY and CDR2 is FYNNEI in the germline V gene. This CDR3 is built from 14 residues. The trim removed 5 bases at V and 5 bases at J, leaving 5 bases unmatched. CDR3 sequence (DNA): TGTGCCAGCAGTATGACAGGGCAGAATGAAAAACTGTTTTTT. Its protein product is CASSMTGQNEKLFF.

This sequence joins TRBV28 and TRBJ2-6; either TRBD1 or TRBD2 may supply D (6 bases each). This CDR3 has 17 residues. Germline V gene data show CDR1 as MDHEN and CDR2 as SYDVKM. Trimming removed 5 bases at V and 0 bases at J, with 14 bases between. CDR3 DNA: TGTGCCAGCAGTGGGCGGGACACATACTCTGGGGCCAACGTCCTGACTTTC. Translating gives CASSGRDTYSGANVLTF.

The chain employs TRBV29-1 and TRBJ2-3; D possibly corresponds to TRBD2 (5 bases). This CDR3 region has 13 residues. Per the germline V gene, CDR1 is SQVTM and CDR2 is ANQGSEA. Between the trimmed V and J ends, which lost 7 bases and 2 bases, there was a span of 13 bases. The CDR3 sequence: CSAGGRVTDTQYF. As DNA, the CDR3 is TGCAGCGCAGGAGGCCGGGTCACAGATACGCAGTATTTT.

This clone has just one count. This specimen includes other DNA sequences encoding the same CDR3. The CDR3 sequence: CASSLVGPYEQYF. The CDR3 DNA reads TGCGCCAGCAGCTTGGTGGGTCCCTACGAGCAGTACTTC. The chain links TRBV5-1 to TRBJ2-7; no reliable D call. Trimming removed 0 bases from V and 2 bases from J, with 6 bases in between. Looked up from germline, CDR1 is SGHRS and CDR2 is YFSETQ. This CDR3 has 13 residues.

This clone was seen a single time. This chain links TRBV5-1 with TRBJ2-7; D is unresolved. Trimming removed 0 bases at V and 6 bases at J, with 13 bases between. CDR3 size: 14 residues. CDR1 is SGHRS and CDR2 is YFSETQ in the germline V gene. The CDR3 nucleotides read TGCGCCAGCAGCTTGGGAGTCCCTGCTGGCGAGCAGTACTTC. Amino acids: CASSLGVPAGEQYF.